This T cell receptor beta chain was retrieved from a study of blood T cell repertoires in COVID-19. Looking at the study overall: Sample material is recorded as cDNA or gDNA derived from T cells, B-cell-depleted T cells, or PBMCs.

Only in-frame clones appear in the TCRdb table, and some are missing; sequencing was by immunoSEQ multiplex PCR. The repertoire has roughly 280,000 clones, less than 90% of them found once; the top ten carry over 1.5%. The receptor's source is a young man with active or convalescent COVID-19. The specimen sequenced was peripheral blood.

CDR3 in amino acids: CASSRGVGNTIYF. Written as DNA, the CDR3 is TGTGCCAGCTCTCGGGGGGTTGGAAACACCATATATTTT. The chain is built from TRBV12-3 or TRBV12-4 and TRBJ1-3; weak D call: TRBD1 (5 bases). The CDR3 sequence is 13 residues long. V lost 8 bases and J 3 bases, leaving 11 bases between the germline ends.